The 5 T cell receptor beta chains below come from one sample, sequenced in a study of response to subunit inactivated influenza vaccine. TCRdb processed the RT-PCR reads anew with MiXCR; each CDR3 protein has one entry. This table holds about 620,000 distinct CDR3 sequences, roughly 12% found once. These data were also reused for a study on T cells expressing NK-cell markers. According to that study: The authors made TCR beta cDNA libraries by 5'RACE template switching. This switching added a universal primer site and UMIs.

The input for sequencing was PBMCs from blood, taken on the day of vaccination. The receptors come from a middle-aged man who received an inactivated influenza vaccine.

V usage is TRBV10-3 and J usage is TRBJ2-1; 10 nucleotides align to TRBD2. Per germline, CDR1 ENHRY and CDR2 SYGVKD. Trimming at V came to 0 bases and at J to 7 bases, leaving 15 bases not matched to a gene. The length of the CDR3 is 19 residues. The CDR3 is CAISESFRSGRANGNEQFF. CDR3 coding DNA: TGTGCCATCAGTGAGTCGTTTCGGAGCGGGAGGGCCAATGGTAATGAGCAGTTCTTC.

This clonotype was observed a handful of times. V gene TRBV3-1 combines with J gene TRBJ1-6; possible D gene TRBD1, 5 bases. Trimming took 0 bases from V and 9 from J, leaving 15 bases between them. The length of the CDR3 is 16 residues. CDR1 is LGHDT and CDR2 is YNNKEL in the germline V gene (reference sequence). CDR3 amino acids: CASSQDGAVWASPLHF. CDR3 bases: TGTGCCAGCAGCCAAGATGGGGCAGTCTGGGCTTCACCCCTCCACTTT. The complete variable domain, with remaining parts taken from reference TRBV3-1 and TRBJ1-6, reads DTAVSQTPKYLVTQMGNDKSIKCEQNLGHDTMYWYKQDSKKFLKIMFSYNNKELIINETVPNRFSPKSPDKAHLNLHINSLELGDSAVYFCASSQDGAVWASPLHFGNGTRLTVT.

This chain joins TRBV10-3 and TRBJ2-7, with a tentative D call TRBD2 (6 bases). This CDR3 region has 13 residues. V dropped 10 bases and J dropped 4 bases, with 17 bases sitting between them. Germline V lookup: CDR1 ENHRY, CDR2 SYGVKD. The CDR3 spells CATLARERYEQYF. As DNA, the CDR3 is TGTGCCACACTAGCTCGGGAGAGGTACGAGCAGTACTTC.

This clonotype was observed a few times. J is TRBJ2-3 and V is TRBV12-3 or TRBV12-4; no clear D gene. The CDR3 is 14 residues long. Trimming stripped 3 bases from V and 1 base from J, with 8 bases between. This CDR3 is CASSLTQGTDTQYF. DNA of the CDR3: TGTGCCAGCAGTTTGACTCAGGGCACAGATACGCAGTATTTT.

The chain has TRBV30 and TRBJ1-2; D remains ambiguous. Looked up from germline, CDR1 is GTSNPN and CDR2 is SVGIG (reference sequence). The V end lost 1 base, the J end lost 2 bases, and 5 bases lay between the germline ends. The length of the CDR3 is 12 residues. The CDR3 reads CAWSGLNYGYTF. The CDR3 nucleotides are TGTGCCTGGAGTGGGCTGAACTATGGCTACACCTTC.